The source of this T cell receptor beta chain is a study of CXCR3-negative and CXCR3-positive naive CD8 T cells. Study-level background: Every library held about 1.5 +/- 0.3 million TRB reads, and the total came to around 150 million.

TRB cDNA libraries were made by UMI-labeled 5' RACE. TCRdb reanalyzed the 5' RACE reads and collapses them to one entry per CDR3 protein, without DNA. This sample's table has 90,000 to 95,000 distinct CDR3 sequences. Concerning this clonotype: Its specificity is unknown.

Study-level results: The level of CXCR3 expression partially decreased after cryopreservation; the majority of assays used fresh PBMCs. The study found comparably high diversity in both naive subsets and much lower diversity in memory CD8+ cells.

The source material was naive CXCR3- CD8+ T cells from blood. The subset is: CD45RO-CCR7+CD27+CD95- naive CD8+ T cells lacking CXCR3 (TNR3-). This receptor was taken from a human donor in good health. Some clones in this sample may be carry-over from other donors' samples.

The chain's CDR3 is CASSSGQGAEAFF. The chain couples TRBV5-1 to TRBJ1-1; no DNA is available, so the TRBD1 call from TCRdb remains unchecked. The CDR3 spans 13 residues. The germline V gene has CDR1 SGHRS and CDR2 YFSETQ.